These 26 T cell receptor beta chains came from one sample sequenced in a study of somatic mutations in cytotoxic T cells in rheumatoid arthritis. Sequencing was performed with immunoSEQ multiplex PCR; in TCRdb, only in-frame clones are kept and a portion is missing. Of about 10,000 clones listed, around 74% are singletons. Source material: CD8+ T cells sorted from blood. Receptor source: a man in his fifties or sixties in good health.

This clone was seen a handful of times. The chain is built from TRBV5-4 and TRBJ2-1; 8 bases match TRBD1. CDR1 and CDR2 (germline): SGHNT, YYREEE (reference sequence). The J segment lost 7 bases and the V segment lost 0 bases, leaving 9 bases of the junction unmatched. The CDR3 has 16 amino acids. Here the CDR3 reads CASSLGDRGRINEQFF. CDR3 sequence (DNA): TGTGCCAGCAGCTTGGGTGACAGGGGAAGGATAAATGAGCAGTTCTTC.

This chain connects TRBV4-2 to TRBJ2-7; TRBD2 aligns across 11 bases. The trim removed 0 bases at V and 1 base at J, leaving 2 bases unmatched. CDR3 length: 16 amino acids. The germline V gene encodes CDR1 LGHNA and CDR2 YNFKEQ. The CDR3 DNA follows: TGTGCCAGCAGCCAAGACGGGACTAGCGGATCCTACGAGCAGTACTTC. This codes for CASSQDGTSGSYEQYF.

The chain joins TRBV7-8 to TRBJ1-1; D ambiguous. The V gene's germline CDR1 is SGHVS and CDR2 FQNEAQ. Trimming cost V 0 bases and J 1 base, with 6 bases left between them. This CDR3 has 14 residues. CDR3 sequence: CASSLAAGNTEAFF. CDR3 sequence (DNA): TGTGCCAGCAGCTTAGCGGCAGGGAACACTGAAGCTTTCTTT.

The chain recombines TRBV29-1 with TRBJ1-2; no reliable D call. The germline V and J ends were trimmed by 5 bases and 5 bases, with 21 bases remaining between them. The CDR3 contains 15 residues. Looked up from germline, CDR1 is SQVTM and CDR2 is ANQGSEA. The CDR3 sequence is CSVYTEFAASYGYTF. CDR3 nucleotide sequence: TGCAGCGTTTACACAGAATTTGCCGCTTCTTATGGCTACACCTTC.

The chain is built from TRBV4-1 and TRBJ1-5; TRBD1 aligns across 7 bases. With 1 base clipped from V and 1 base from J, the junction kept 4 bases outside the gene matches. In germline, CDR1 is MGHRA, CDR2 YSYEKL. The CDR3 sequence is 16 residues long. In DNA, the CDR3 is TGCGCCAGCAGCCAAGCCGGGACAGTAAGCAATCAGCCCCAGCATTTT. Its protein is CASSQAGTVSNQPQHF.

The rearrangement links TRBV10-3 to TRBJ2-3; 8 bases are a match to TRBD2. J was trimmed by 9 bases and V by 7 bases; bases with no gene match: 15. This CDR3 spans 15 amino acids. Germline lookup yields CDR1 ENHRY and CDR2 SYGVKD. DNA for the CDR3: TGTGCCATCATGTTTGATCGGGAGGGCCCCCGAACGCAGTATTTT. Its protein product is CAIMFDREGPRTQYF.

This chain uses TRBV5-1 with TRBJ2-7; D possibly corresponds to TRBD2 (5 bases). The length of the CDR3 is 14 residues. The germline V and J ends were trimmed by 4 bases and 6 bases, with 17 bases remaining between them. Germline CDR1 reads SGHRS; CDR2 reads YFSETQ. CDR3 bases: TGCGCCAGCAGCCAGGACTTAAACATTGGCGAGCAGTACTTC. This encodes CASSQDLNIGEQYF.

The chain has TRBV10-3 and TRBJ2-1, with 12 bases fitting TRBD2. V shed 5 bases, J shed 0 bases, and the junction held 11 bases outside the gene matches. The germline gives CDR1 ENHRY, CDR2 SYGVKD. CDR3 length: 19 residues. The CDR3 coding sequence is TGTGCCATCAGTAAGCGGACTAGCGGGATTATTGACTCCTACAATGAGCAGTTCTTC. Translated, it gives CAISKRTSGIIDSYNEQFF.

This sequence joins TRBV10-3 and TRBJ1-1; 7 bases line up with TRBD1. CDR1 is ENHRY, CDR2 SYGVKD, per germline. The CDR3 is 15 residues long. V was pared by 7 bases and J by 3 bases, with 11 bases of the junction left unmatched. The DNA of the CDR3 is TGTGCCATCAAGACGCCGGGACAGCTTTACACTGAAGCTTTCTTT. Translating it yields CAIKTPGQLYTEAFF.

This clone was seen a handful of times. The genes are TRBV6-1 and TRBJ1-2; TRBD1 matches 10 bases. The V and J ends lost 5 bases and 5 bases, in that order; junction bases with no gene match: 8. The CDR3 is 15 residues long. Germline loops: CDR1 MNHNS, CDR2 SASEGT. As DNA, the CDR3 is TGTGCCAGCAGTCCACGACAGGGGGCGCGGTATGGCTACACCTTC. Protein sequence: CASSPRQGARYGYTF.

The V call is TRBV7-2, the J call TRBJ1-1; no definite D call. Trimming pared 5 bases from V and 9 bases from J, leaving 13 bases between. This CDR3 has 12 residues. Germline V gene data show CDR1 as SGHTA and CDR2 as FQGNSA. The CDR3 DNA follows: TGTGCCAGCAGCCTGCCGTTTGGGCAAGCTTTCTTT. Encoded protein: CASSLPFGQAFF.

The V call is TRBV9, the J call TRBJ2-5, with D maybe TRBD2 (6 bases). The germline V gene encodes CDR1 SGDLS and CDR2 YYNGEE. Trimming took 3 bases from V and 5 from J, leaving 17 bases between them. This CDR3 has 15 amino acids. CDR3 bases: TGTGCCAGCAGCGCCTCCGGGGGAGTCCGGGAGACCCAGTACTTC. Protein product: CASSASGGVRETQYF. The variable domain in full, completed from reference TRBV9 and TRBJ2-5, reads DSGVTQTPKHLITATGQRVTLRCSPRSGDLSVYWYQQSLDQGLQFLIQYYNGEERAKGNILERFSAQQFPDLHSELNLSSLELGDSALYFCASSASGGVRETQYFGPGTRLLVL.

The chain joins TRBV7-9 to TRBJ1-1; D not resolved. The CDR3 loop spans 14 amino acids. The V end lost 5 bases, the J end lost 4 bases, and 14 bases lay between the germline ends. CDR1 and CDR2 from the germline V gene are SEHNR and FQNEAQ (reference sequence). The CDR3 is CASSRWPGSTEAFF. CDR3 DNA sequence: TGTGCCAGCAGCCGCTGGCCGGGGAGCACTGAAGCTTTCTTT.

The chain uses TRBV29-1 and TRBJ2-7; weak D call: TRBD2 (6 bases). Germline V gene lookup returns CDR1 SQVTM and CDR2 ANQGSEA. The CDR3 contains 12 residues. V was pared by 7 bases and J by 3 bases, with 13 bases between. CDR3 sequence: CSAILGSYEQYF. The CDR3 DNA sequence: TGCAGCGCTATTCTCGGGAGCTACGAGCAGTACTTC.

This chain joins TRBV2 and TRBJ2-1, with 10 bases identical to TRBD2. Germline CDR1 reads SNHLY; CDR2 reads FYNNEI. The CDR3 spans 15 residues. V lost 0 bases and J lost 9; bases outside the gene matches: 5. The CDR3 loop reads CASSEAAGGRAEQFF. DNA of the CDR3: TGTGCCAGCAGTGAAGCAGCGGGGGGGCGGGCTGAGCAGTTCTTC.

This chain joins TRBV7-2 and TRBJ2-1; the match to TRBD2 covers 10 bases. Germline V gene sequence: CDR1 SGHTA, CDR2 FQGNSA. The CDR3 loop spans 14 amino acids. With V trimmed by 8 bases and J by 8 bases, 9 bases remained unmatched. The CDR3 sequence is CASGQKRGGHEQFF. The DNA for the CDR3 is TGTGCCAGCGGACAAAAGCGGGGGGGCCATGAGCAGTTCTTC.

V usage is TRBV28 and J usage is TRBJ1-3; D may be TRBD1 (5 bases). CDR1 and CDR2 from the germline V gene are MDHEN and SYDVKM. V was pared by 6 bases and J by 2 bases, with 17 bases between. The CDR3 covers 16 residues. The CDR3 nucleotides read TGTGCCAGCAGGGGTACAGTGAAGGGGCCTGGAAACACCATATATTTT. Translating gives CASRGTVKGPGNTIYF.

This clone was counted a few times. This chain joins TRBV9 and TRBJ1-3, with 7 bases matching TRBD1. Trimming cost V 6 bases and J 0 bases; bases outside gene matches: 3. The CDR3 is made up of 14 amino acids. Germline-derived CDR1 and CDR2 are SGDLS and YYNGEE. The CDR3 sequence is CASTRDSSGNTIYF. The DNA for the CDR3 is TGTGCCAGCACCCGGGACAGCTCTGGAAACACCATATATTTT.

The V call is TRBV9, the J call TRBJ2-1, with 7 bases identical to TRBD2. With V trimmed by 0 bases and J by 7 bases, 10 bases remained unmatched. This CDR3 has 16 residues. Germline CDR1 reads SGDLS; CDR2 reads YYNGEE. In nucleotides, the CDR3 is TGTGCCAGCAGCGTAGATGGGGGGGGGACTCATAATGAGCAGTTCTTC. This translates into CASSVDGGGTHNEQFF.

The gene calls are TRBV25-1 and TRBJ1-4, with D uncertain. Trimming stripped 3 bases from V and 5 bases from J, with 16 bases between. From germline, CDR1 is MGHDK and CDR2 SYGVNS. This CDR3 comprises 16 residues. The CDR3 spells CASSDMAGRLNEKLFF. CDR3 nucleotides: TGTGCCAGCAGTGACATGGCTGGCAGATTAAATGAAAAACTGTTTTTT. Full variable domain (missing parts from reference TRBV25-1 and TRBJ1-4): EADIYQTPRYLVIGTGKKITLECSQTMGHDKMYWYQQDPGMELHLIHYSYGVNSTEKGDLSSESTVSRIRTEHFPLTLESARPSHTSQYLCASSDMAGRLNEKLFFGSGTQLSVL.

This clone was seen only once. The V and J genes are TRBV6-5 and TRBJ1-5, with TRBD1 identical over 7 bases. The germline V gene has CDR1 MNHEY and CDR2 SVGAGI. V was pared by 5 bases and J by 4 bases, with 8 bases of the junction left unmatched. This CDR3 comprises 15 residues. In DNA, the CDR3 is TGTGCCAGCAGTCGAGGGGGCGCGGGGAATCAGCCCCAGCATTTT. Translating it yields CASSRGGAGNQPQHF.

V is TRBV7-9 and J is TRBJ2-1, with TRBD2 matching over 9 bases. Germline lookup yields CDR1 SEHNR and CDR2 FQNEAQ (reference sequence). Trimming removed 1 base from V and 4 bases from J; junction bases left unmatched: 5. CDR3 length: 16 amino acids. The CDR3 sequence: CASSLEAGGPYNEQFF. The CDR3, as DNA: TGTGCCAGCAGCTTAGAGGCGGGAGGGCCGTACAATGAGCAGTTCTTC.

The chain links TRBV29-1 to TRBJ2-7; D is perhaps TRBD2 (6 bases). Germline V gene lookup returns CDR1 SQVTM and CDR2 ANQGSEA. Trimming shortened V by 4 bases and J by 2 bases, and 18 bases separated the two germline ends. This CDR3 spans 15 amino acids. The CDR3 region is CSVGGLPDSTYEQYF. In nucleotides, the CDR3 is TGCAGCGTTGGGGGACTGCCGGATTCGACCTACGAGCAGTACTTC.

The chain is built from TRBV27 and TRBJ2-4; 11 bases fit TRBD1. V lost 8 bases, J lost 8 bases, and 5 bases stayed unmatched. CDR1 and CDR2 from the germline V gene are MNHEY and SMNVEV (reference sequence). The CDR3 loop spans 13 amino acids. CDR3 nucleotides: TGTGCCAGCGGGACAGGGGGACTTTACATTCAGTACTTC. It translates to CASGTGGLYIQYF.

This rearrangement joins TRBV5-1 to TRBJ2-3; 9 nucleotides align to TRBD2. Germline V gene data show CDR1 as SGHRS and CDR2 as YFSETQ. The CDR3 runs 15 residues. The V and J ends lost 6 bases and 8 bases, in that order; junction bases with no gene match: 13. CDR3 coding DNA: TGCGCCAGCACCCTCTCGGCGGGGGGGCCGGGTACGCAGTATTTT. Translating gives CASTLSAGGPGTQYF.

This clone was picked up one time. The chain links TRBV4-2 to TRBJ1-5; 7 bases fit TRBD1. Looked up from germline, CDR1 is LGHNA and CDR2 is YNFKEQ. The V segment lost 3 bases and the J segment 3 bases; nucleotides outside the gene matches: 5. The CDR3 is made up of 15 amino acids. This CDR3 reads CASSHARGTNQPQHF. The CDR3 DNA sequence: TGTGCCAGCAGCCATGCCAGGGGGACCAATCAGCCCCAGCATTTT.